What follows is one TCR beta chain and its context. TCRdb keeps only in-frame clones here, not all; method: immunoSEQ multiplex PCR. This table holds around 40,000 clones, 90% found once. The V and J ends lost 5 bases and 8 bases respectively, with 6 bases between them. This CDR3 region has 11 residues. In germline, CDR1 is SEHNR, CDR2 FQNEAQ (reference sequence). This specimen comes from a study of T cell changes during pregnancy in multiple sclerosis. The source was CD4+ T cells from peripheral blood mononuclear cells, collected in the first trimester of pregnancy. This clonotype originated in a female donor in good health, enrolled as a control in a pregnancy study. The chain couples TRBV7-9 to TRBJ1-4; D uncertain. This CDR3 is CASSHSEKLFF. Here the CDR3 DNA reads TGTGCCAGCAGCCACAGCGAAAAACTGTTTTTT. Looking up the rest from reference TRBV7-9 and TRBJ1-4 gives the full variable domain: DTGVSQNPRHKITKRGQNVTFRCDPISEHNRLYWYRQTLGQGPEFLTYFQNEAQLEKSRLLSDRFSAERPKGSFSTLEIQRTEQGDSAMYLCASSHSEKLFFGSGTQLSVL.